This T cell receptor beta chain was identified during a study of blood T cell repertoires in COVID-19. V was pared by 6 bases and J by 1 base, with 5 bases of the junction left unmatched. The CDR3 is made up of 15 amino acids. Germline V lookup: CDR1 LNHDA, CDR2 SQIVND (reference sequence). Assay used: immunoSEQ multiplex PCR; TCRdb lists only in-frame clones, some missing. The sample lists 80,000 or so clones; roughly 82% were seen once. This rearrangement joins TRBV19 to TRBJ1-4; TRBD1 agrees at 7 bases. The TCR comes from a man aged 55 to 70 with acute or convalescent COVID-19. Sequencing used peripheral blood. In nucleotides, the CDR3 is TGTGCCAGTAGAACCACAGGGGTAACTAATGAAAAACTGTTTTTT. Residues: CASRTTGVTNEKLFF.